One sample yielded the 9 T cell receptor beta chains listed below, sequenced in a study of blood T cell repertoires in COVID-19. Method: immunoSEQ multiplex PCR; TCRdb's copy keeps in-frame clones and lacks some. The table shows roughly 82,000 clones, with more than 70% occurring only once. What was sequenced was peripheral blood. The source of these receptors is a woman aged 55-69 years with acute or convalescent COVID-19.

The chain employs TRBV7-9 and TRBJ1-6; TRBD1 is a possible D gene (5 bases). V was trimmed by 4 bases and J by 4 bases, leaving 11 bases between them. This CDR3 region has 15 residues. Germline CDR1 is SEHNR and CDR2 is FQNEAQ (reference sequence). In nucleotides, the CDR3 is TGTGCCAGCAGCTCCGACAGCTTGTATAATTCACCCCTCCACTTT. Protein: CASSSDSLYNSPLHF.

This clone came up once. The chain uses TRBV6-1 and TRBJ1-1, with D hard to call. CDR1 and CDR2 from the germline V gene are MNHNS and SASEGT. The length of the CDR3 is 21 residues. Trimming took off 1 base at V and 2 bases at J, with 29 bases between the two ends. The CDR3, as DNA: TGTGCCAGCAGTGAAGGAGCCCCGGGTAGAGGGTTTGATCCACTCAACACTGAAGCTTTCTTT. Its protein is CASSEGAPGRGFDPLNTEAFF.

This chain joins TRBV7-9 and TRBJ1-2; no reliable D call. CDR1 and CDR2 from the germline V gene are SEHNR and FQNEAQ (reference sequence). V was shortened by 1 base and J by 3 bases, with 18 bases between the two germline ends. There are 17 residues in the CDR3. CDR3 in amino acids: CASSLVGGQPAHYGYTF. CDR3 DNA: TGTGCCAGCAGCTTAGTTGGTGGGCAGCCGGCCCACTATGGCTACACCTTC. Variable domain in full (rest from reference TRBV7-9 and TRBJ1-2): DTGVSQNPRHKITKRGQNVTFRCDPISEHNRLYWYRQTLGQGPEFLTYFQNEAQLEKSRLLSDRFSAERPKGSFSTLEIQRTEQGDSAMYLCASSLVGGQPAHYGYTFGSGTRLTVV.

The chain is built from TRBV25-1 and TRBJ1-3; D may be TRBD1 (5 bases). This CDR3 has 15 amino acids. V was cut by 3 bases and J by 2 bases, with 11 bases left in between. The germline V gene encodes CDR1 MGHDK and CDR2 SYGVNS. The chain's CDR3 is CASSDQGWTGNTIYF. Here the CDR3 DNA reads TGTGCCAGCAGTGACCAGGGATGGACTGGAAACACCATATATTTT.

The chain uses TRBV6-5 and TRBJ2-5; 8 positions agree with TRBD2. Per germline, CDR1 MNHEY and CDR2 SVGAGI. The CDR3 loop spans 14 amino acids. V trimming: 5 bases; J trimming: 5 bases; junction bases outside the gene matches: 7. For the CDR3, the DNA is TGTGCCAGCAGTCGGGGACTAGTAGTGGAGACCCAGTACTTC. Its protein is CASSRGLVVETQYF.

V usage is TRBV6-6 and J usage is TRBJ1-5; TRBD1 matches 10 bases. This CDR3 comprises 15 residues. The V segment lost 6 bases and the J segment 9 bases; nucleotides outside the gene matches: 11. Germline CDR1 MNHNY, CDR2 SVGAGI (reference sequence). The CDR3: CASRKTGGEFPPQHF. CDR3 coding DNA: TGTGCCAGCAGGAAGACAGGGGGCGAATTCCCGCCCCAGCATTTT.

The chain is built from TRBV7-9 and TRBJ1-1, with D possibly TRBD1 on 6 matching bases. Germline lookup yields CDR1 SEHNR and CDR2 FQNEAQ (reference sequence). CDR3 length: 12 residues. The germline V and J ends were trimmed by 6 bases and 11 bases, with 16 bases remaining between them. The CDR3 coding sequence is TGTGCCAGCAGTCCGACAGGATCTAAGGCTTTCTTT. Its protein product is CASSPTGSKAFF.

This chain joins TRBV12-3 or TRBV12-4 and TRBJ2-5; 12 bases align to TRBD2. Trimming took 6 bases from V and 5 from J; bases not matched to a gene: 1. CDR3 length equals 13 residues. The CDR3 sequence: CASSGTSGETQYF. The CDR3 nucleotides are TGTGCCAGCAGCGGGACTAGCGGGGAGACCCAGTACTTC.

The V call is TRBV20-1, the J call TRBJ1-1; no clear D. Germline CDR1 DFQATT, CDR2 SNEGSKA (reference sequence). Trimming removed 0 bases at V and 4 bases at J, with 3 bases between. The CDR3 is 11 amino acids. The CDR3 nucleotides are TGCAGTGCTAGAGATCGCACTGAAGCTTTCTTT. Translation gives CSARDRTEAFF.